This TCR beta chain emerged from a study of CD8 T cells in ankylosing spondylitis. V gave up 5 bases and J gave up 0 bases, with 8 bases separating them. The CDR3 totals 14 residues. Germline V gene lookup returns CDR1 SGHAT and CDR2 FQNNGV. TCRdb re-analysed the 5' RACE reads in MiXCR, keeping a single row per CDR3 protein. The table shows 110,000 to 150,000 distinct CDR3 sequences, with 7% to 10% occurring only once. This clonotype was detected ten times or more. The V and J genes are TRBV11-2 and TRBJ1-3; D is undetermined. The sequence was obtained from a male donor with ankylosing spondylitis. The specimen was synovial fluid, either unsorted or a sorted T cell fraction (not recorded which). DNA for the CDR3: TGTGCCAGCAGCGGGGTCTACTCTGGAAACACCATATATTTT. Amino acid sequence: CASSGVYSGNTIYF.